This TCR beta chain emerged from a study of blood T cell repertoires in COVID-19. Study context: Samples came from the United States, Italy and Spain, spanning acute and convalescent COVID-19. The cDNA or gDNA used as material had been derived from T cells, B-cell-depleted T cells, or PBMCs.

Using immunoSEQ multiplex PCR, the repertoire was profiled, and TCRdb retains in-frame clones only, with some absent. The sample lists over 15,000 clones; approximately 93% were seen once. Germline trimming cut 0 bases from V and 9 bases from J; bases unmatched to any gene: 14. CDR3 length: 18 amino acids. The germline CDR1 and CDR2 sequences are ENHRY and SYGVKD. This TCR derives from a human donor in a cohort sampled during active COVID-19. Material: peripheral blood. The chain has TRBV10-3 and TRBJ2-1; 10 bases are shared with TRBD2. CDR3 region: CAISESGGWSGRASEQFF. The CDR3 bases are TGTGCCATCAGTGAGTCAGGGGGTTGGAGCGGGAGGGCCAGTGAGCAGTTCTTC.